Listed here is a single T cell receptor (beta chain). MiXCR, applied by TCRdb to the 5' RACE reads, yields one record per CDR3 protein. Of 500,000 to 650,000 distinct CDR3 sequences in the sample, 20% to 25% were seen once. CDR3 length equals 14 residues. Germline V lookup: CDR1 SGHKS, CDR2 YYEKEE (reference sequence). Trimming pared 0 bases from V and 6 bases from J, leaving 10 bases between. This record comes from a study of identical twins. These data also featured in a second study, about yellow fever vaccine responses in identical twins.

Sequenced sample: CD4+ T cells sorted from blood. The receptor's source is a woman under 30 in good health. V usage is TRBV5-5 and J usage is TRBJ2-1; D call uncertain. CDR3 DNA sequence: TGTGCCAGCAGCTTGGTGGGCTTACGCAATGAGCAGTTCTTC. Its protein is CASSLVGLRNEQFF.